The 16 T cell receptor beta chains below were found in one sample sequenced in a study of blood T cell repertoires in COVID-19. Repertoires were generated with immunoSEQ multiplex PCR, while TCRdb's copy carries only in-frame clones and drops some. Of about 190,000 clones in the sample, 88% are singletons; the top ten hold 2.1%. Specimen: peripheral blood. Receptors were obtained from a man between 65 and 85 years old with active or convalescent COVID-19.

The chain couples TRBV5-1 to TRBJ2-1; perhaps TRBD2 as D (5 bases). V gave up 0 bases and J gave up 9 bases, with 19 bases separating them. The CDR3 loop spans 16 amino acids. Per the germline V gene, CDR1 is SGHRS and CDR2 is YFSETQ. Here the CDR3 DNA reads TGCGCCAGCAGCTTGGGCGGGCTAGAAGTAAGCGGTGAGCAGTTCTTC. As protein: CASSLGGLEVSGEQFF.

V gene TRBV11-3 combines with J gene TRBJ2-1; D is perhaps TRBD2 (6 bases). CDR1 and CDR2 from the germline V gene are SGHNT and YENEEA. The germline V and J ends were trimmed by 6 bases and 0 bases, with 12 bases remaining between them. This CDR3 region has 15 residues. The chain's CDR3 is CASSSGSSSYNEQFF. The CDR3 nucleotides are TGTGCCAGCAGTTCCGGGAGTTCCTCCTACAATGAGCAGTTCTTC. Based on the CDR3 plus reference TRBV11-3 and TRBJ2-1, the full variable domain is EAGVVQSPRYKIIEKKQPVAFWCNPISGHNTLYWYLQNLGQGPELLIRYENEEAVDDSQLPKDRFSAERLKGVDSTLKIQPAELGDSAVYLCASSSGSSSYNEQFFGPGTRLTVL.

In its sample, this clone was seen once. The J gene is TRBJ2-3, the V gene TRBV28; the D is unclear. Trimming shortened V by 7 bases and J by 6 bases, and 11 bases separated the two germline ends. CDR3 length: 12 amino acids. Germline V CDR1 and CDR2: MDHEN, SYDVKM. CDR3 sequence reads: CASTSSPDTQYF. The CDR3, as DNA: TGTGCCAGCACCTCTTCTCCCGATACGCAGTATTTT.

J is TRBJ1-1 and V is TRBV6-5; D uncertain. V lost 6 bases and J lost 5, with 13 bases in between. CDR3 length: 13 residues. Germline assignment: CDR1 MNHEY and CDR2 SVGAGI. The CDR3 DNA sequence: TGTGCCAGCAGGCCCTTTCTTAGTACTGAAGCTTTCTTT. It yields the protein CASRPFLSTEAFF.

Here the CDR3 reads CASSSGQGAAGYTF. The CDR3 DNA sequence: TGTGCCAGCAGCTCTGGACAGGGGGCGGCCGGCTACACCTTC. The chain uses TRBV9 and TRBJ1-2; 11 nucleotides match TRBD1. The germline V gene has CDR1 SGDLS and CDR2 YYNGEE. The CDR3 has 14 residues. Trimming at V came to 4 bases and at J to 8 bases, leaving 7 bases not matched to a gene.

This rearrangement joins TRBV24-1 to TRBJ1-5; D is ambiguous. The CDR3 runs to 12 residues. V lost 1 base to trimming and J lost 16 bases, with 13 bases between them. Germline V CDR1 and CDR2: KGHDR, SFDVKD. DNA of the CDR3: TGTGCCACCAGTGATTTCTTTGGTGGGCTTCATTTT. Translated: CATSDFFGGLHF.

This rearrangement joins TRBV3-1 (or the pseudogene TRBV3-2) to TRBJ1-1; the D gene is possibly TRBD1 (6 bases). The CDR3 contains 15 residues. The V end lost 2 bases, the J end lost 6 bases, and 16 bases lay between the germline ends. The V gene's germline CDR1 is LGHDT and CDR2 YNNKEL (reference sequence). DNA for the CDR3: TGTGCCAGCAGCCAAATTTCAGGGGCTGGGGCTGAAGCTTTCTTT. As protein: CASSQISGAGAEAFF.

This clone was counted once. This sequence joins TRBV6-5 and TRBJ2-5; 7 bases are a match to TRBD1. Germline assignment: CDR1 MNHEY and CDR2 SVGAGI. This CDR3 is 13 amino acids long. V lost 7 bases and J lost 2; bases outside the gene matches: 4. The CDR3 nucleotides read TGTGCCAGCAAGCGACAGGGTCAAGAGACCCAGTACTTC. It encodes CASKRQGQETQYF.

The chain recombines TRBV18 with TRBJ2-5; 12 bases fit TRBD2. CDR3 length: 16 amino acids. The V and J ends lost 2 bases and 1 base, in that order; junction bases with no gene match: 2. Germline CDR1 KGHSH, CDR2 LQKENI. CDR3 region: CASSPGTSGFQETQYF. Here the CDR3 DNA reads TGTGCCAGCTCACCAGGGACTAGCGGGTTCCAAGAGACCCAGTACTTC.

This chain joins TRBV27 and TRBJ2-2; no definite D call. V was trimmed by 2 bases and J by 1 base, leaving 8 bases between them. The CDR3 runs 15 residues. The germline V gene has CDR1 MNHEY and CDR2 SMNVEV (reference sequence). The CDR3 region is CASSLGGLNTGELFF. In nucleotides, the CDR3 is TGTGCCAGCAGTTTAGGCGGATTGAACACCGGGGAGCTGTTTTTT.

The CDR3 coding sequence is TGTGCCAGCAGCCGGGACAGGGGGCGCCGTGAGACCCAGTACTTC. It codes for CASSRDRGRRETQYF. The rearrangement joins TRBV6-6 to TRBJ2-5; 12 nucleotides agree with TRBD1. Germline trimming cut 6 bases from V and 5 bases from J; bases unmatched to any gene: 7. Germline V lookup: CDR1 MNHNY, CDR2 SVGAGI (reference sequence). The CDR3 extends over 15 amino acids.

The CDR3 loop is CASSYDTGSGANVLTF. The CDR3 DNA sequence: TGTGCCAGCAGTTACGACACAGGGTCTGGGGCCAACGTCCTGACTTTC. V is TRBV6-2 or TRBV6-3 and J is TRBJ2-6; D is perhaps TRBD1 (6 bases). The germline gives CDR1 MNHEY, CDR2 SVGEGT. The length of the CDR3 is 16 residues. V was pared by 2 bases and J by 1 base, with 9 bases between.

The V gene is TRBV21-1, the J gene TRBJ1-5; TRBD1, the table's D call, lacks a check against the DNA. TRBV21-1 is an annotated pseudogene. This CDR3 region has 15 residues. This CDR3 is CASSNDRGGSQPQHF. In DNA, the CDR3 is TGTGCCAGCAGTAACGACAGGGGAGGCAGTCAGCCCCAGCATTTT.

V gene TRBV7-8 combines with J gene TRBJ1-4, with D possibly TRBD1 on 6 matching bases. The V end lost 5 bases, the J end lost 7 bases, and 8 bases lay between the germline ends. This CDR3 spans 12 amino acids. CDR1 is SGHVS and CDR2 is FQNEAQ in the germline V gene. This CDR3 reads CASSLRGEKLFF. CDR3 DNA sequence: TGTGCCAGCAGCCTCAGGGGTGAAAAACTGTTTTTT.

This clone came up once. CDR3: CASNKGAGSEAFF. CDR3 DNA sequence: TGTGCCAGCAATAAGGGGGCTGGGTCTGAAGCTTTCTTT. The rearrangement joins TRBV9 to TRBJ1-1; the match to TRBD1 covers 7 bases. Germline trimming cut 6 bases from V and 6 bases from J; bases unmatched to any gene: 8. This CDR3 region has 13 residues. CDR1 and CDR2 (germline): SGDLS, YYNGEE.

This chain links TRBV5-4 with TRBJ1-1; TRBD1 matches 9 bases. V gave up 1 base and J gave up 1 base; unmatched junction bases: 8. The CDR3 has 17 amino acids. Per the germline V gene, CDR1 is SGHNT and CDR2 is YYREEE (reference sequence). The CDR3 here is CASSLRPGGQGNTEAFF. The CDR3 DNA reads TGTGCCAGCAGCTTGCGGCCGGGGGGACAGGGGAACACTGAAGCTTTCTTT.